Listed below are T cell receptor beta chains from one sample, sequenced in a study of T-cell reconstitution after alpha-beta-depleted transplantation in children. TCRdb reanalysed the PCR reads using MiXCR and keeps one entry per CDR3 protein. The data contain about 280,000 distinct CDR3 sequences, roughly 11% of them singletons. The specimen comprised peripheral blood, sampled 180 days after TCRalphabeta/CD19-depleted stem cell transplant. These TCRs come from a male patient between 2 and 9 years old who had a stem cell transplant for chronic granulomatous disease, so the T cells may come from the graft donor. CDR3s include the opening cysteine and the closing phenylalanine or tryptophan. The D gene is left open where the match is weak. Clone size is shown for a subset of rows, as once, few, many or a class of expanded clone.

d_gene: TRBD2
j_gene: TRBJ2-2
v_gene: TRBV20-1
abundance: many
CDR3aa: CSASSGSANTGELFF
CDR3nt: TGCAGTGCTTCTAGCGGGAGTGCGAACACCGGGGAGCTGTTTTTT

d_gene: .
j_gene: TRBJ2-2
v_gene: TRBV3-1
abundance: many
CDR3aa: CASSQINGELFF
CDR3nt: TGTGCCAGCAGCCAAATAAATGGGGAGCTGTTTTTT

d_gene: .
j_gene: TRBJ2-3
v_gene: TRBV5-1
abundance: few
CDR3aa: CASSSWGQKADTQYF
CDR3nt: TGCGCCAGCAGTTCGTGGGGGCAGAAGGCAGATACGCAGTATTTT

d_gene: .
j_gene: TRBJ2-5
v_gene: TRBV20-1
abundance: many
CDR3aa: CSASVPGAGWTQYF
CDR3nt: TGCAGTGCTAGTGTCCCGGGGGCGGGATGGACCCAGTACTTC

d_gene: .
j_gene: TRBJ1-1
v_gene: TRBV7-9
abundance: many
CDR3aa: CASRSAGEAFF
CDR3nt: TGTGCCAGCAGATCCGCGGGGGAAGCTTTCTTT

d_gene: TRBD2
j_gene: TRBJ2-7
v_gene: TRBV27
abundance: many
CDR3aa: CASSPVAGAYEQYF
CDR3nt: TGTGCCAGCAGTCCGGTAGCGGGCGCCTACGAGCAGTACTTC

d_gene: .
j_gene: TRBJ2-7
v_gene: TRBV5-1
abundance: many
CDR3aa: CASRWGPPETYEQYF
CDR3nt: TGCGCCAGCAGATGGGGCCCCCCGGAGACCTACGAGCAGTACTTC

d_gene: .
j_gene: TRBJ2-5
v_gene: TRBV5-6
abundance: many
CDR3aa: CASSSGREQETQYF
CDR3nt: TGTGCCAGCAGCTCCGGTCGGGAGCAAGAGACCCAGTACTTC

d_gene: .
j_gene: TRBJ2-1
v_gene: TRBV6-6
abundance: many
CDR3aa: CASSYVGDEQFF
CDR3nt: TGTGCCAGCAGTTACGTCGGGGATGAGCAGTTCTTC

d_gene: .
j_gene: TRBJ2-1
v_gene: TRBV7-8
abundance: many
CDR3aa: CASSRQTDLREQFF
CDR3nt: TGTGCCAGCAGCCGACAGACAGACCTTAGGGAGCAGTTCTTC

d_gene: .
j_gene: TRBJ2-2
v_gene: TRBV20-1
abundance: few
CDR3aa: CSARKGPGTGELFFF
CDR3nt: .

d_gene: TRBD1
j_gene: TRBJ1-2
v_gene: TRBV14
abundance: many
CDR3aa: CASRRTGYGYTF
CDR3nt: TGTGCCAGCAGACGGACAGGTTATGGCTACACCTTC

d_gene: .
j_gene: TRBJ1-5
v_gene: TRBV12-3/TRBV12-4
abundance: many
CDR3aa: CAVGDSNQPQHF
CDR3nt: TGTGCCGTTGGTGATAGCAATCAGCCCCAGCATTTT

d_gene: .
j_gene: TRBJ2-5
v_gene: TRBV19
abundance: few
CDR3aa: CASSIGYQETQYF
CDR3nt: TGTGCCAGTAGTATAGGGTACCAAGAGACCCAGTACTTC

d_gene: .
j_gene: TRBJ2-3
v_gene: TRBV14
abundance: few
CDR3aa: CASSQRQGWPDTQYF
CDR3nt: TGTGCCAGCAGCCAGAGGCAGGGGTGGCCAGATACGCAGTATTTT

d_gene: .
j_gene: TRBJ1-5
v_gene: TRBV28
abundance: few
CDR3aa: CASSLYRVINQPQHF
CDR3nt: TGTGCCAGCAGTTTATACAGGGTAATAAATCAGCCCCAGCATTTT

d_gene: TRBD2
j_gene: TRBJ2-1
v_gene: TRBV20-1
abundance: few
CDR3aa: CSAPKGGRPPHNEQFF
CDR3nt: TGCAGTGCTCCCAAGGGCGGGAGGCCCCCCCACAATGAGCAGTTCTTC

d_gene: .
j_gene: TRBJ2-1
v_gene: TRBV19
abundance: few
CDR3aa: CASSIEPQPYSYYNEQFF
CDR3nt: TGTGCCAGTAGTATAGAGCCCCAGCCCTACTCCTACTACAATGAGCAGTTCTTC

d_gene: .
j_gene: TRBJ2-7
v_gene: TRBV7-2
abundance: many
CDR3aa: CASSEGILLYEQYF
CDR3nt: TGTGCCAGCAGCGAAGGGATCCTTCTCTACGAGCAGTACTTC

d_gene: .
j_gene: TRBJ2-1
v_gene: TRBV2
abundance: many
CDR3aa: CASSGWRGGRGGSSYNEQFF
CDR3nt: TGTGCCAGCAGTGGGTGGAGGGGCGGTCGGGGCGGAAGCTCCTACAATGAGCAGTTCTTC

d_gene: TRBD2
j_gene: TRBJ2-2
v_gene: TRBV5-1
abundance: many
CDR3aa: CASSFGPSGGNTGELFF
CDR3nt: TGCGCCAGCAGCTTCGGTCCTAGCGGAGGGAACACCGGGGAGCTGTTTTTT

d_gene: TRBD2
j_gene: TRBJ2-1
v_gene: TRBV25-1
abundance: many
CDR3aa: CASSEYTTAGGRDNEQFF
CDR3nt: TGTGCCAGCAGTGAATATACTACTGCGGGGGGCCGGGACAATGAGCAGTTCTTC

d_gene: TRBD2
j_gene: TRBJ2-1
v_gene: TRBV20-1
abundance: many
CDR3aa: CSAREAIAGVIYNEQFF
CDR3nt: TGCAGTGCTAGAGAGGCGATAGCGGGAGTTATCTACAATGAGCAGTTCTTC

d_gene: .
j_gene: TRBJ1-1
v_gene: TRBV12-3/TRBV12-4
abundance: .
CDR3aa: CASSFMGTEAFF
CDR3nt: TGTGCCAGCAGTTTCATGGGCACTGAAGCTTTCTTT

d_gene: .
j_gene: TRBJ2-3
v_gene: TRBV5-1
abundance: many
CDR3aa: CASRNGPSTDTQYF
CDR3nt: TGCGCCAGCAGGAACGGGCCATCCACAGATACGCAGTATTTT

d_gene: .
j_gene: TRBJ2-7
v_gene: TRBV12-3/TRBV12-4
abundance: few
CDR3aa: CASSLVGSYYEQYF
CDR3nt: TGTGCCAGCAGTCTGGTAGGGAGTTACTACGAGCAGTACTTC

d_gene: TRBD1
j_gene: TRBJ2-7
v_gene: TRBV12-3/TRBV12-4
abundance: many
CDR3aa: CASSLALGQGAYEQYF
CDR3nt: TGTGCCAGCAGTTTAGCCCTGGGACAGGGGGCCTACGAGCAGTACTTC

d_gene: TRBD2
j_gene: TRBJ2-7
v_gene: TRBV11-2
abundance: many
CDR3aa: CASRSSGADSYEQYF
CDR3nt: TGTGCCAGCAGGTCAAGCGGGGCGGACTCCTACGAGCAGTACTTC

d_gene: .
j_gene: TRBJ2-7
v_gene: TRBV6-6
abundance: many
CDR3aa: CAMVTRDAYEQYF
CDR3nt: TGTGCCATGGTAACCCGGGACGCCTACGAGCAGTACTTC

d_gene: TRBD2
j_gene: TRBJ2-1
v_gene: TRBV25-1
abundance: many
CDR3aa: CASSGQLLAGTYNEQFF
CDR3nt: TGTGCCAGCAGTGGGCAGCTGCTAGCGGGAACCTACAATGAGCAGTTCTTC

d_gene: .
j_gene: TRBJ1-4
v_gene: TRBV3-1
abundance: many
CDR3aa: CASSQVDISLAWGEKLFF
CDR3nt: TGTGCCAGCAGCCAAGTGGACATAAGTTTGGCTTGGGGCGAAAAACTGTTTTTT

d_gene: TRBD1
j_gene: TRBJ2-7
v_gene: TRBV7-2
abundance: many
CDR3aa: CASSRPRTGDYEQYF
CDR3nt: TGTGCCAGCAGCCGACCCCGGACAGGGGATTACGAGCAGTACTTC

d_gene: .
j_gene: TRBJ2-7
v_gene: TRBV5-1
abundance: many
CDR3aa: CASSPNPTVRAVQQYF
CDR3nt: TGCGCCAGCAGCCCAAACCCGACAGTAAGGGCCGTGCAGCAGTACTTC

d_gene: .
j_gene: TRBJ1-4
v_gene: TRBV7-2
abundance: many
CDR3aa: CASSRKGTAANEKLFF
CDR3nt: TGTGCCAGCAGCAGAAAAGGGACGGCCGCTAATGAAAAACTGTTTTTT

d_gene: .
j_gene: TRBJ2-6
v_gene: TRBV5-1
abundance: many
CDR3aa: CASSLALGRRSGANVLTF
CDR3nt: TGCGCCAGCAGCTTGGCACTTGGACGACGCTCTGGGGCCAACGTCCTGACTTTC

d_gene: .
j_gene: TRBJ2-7
v_gene: TRBV24-1
abundance: many
CDR3aa: CATSAGLSYEQYF
CDR3nt: TGTGCCACCAGTGCGGGGTTATCCTACGAGCAGTACTTC

d_gene: .
j_gene: TRBJ2-1
v_gene: TRBV12-3/TRBV12-4
abundance: many
CDR3aa: CASGTTGWAGDEQFF
CDR3nt: TGTGCCAGCGGAACAACAGGGTGGGCTGGCGATGAGCAGTTCTTC